This TCR beta chain was observed in a study of shared clonotypes between healthy human individuals (dated by TCRdb to 2018 to 2020). Broadly, across the study: The cohort included a few men and a couple of women between 18 and 49 years of age. Per donor, leukapheresis produced somewhere between about 0.8 and 9.5 billion PBMCs. The study deeply sequenced blood TCR repertoires of five healthy adults to estimate repertoire size and the extent of clonotype sharing between individuals. For each donor, CD4 naive and CD4 memory were each given three plates, CD8 naive was given two plates, and CD8 memory was given one plate. To increase sequencing depth and limit assay-specific biases, TCR repertoire library preparation and sequencing were carried out by different laboratories using diverse techniques. What the authors observed across the whole study: Pairwise subsampling indicated that sequencing depth was expected to affect the degree of clonotype sharing among donors. The small number of donors limited the genetic and exposure-history diversity represented. Even with the large sequencing depth, rarefaction of the sorted-subset datasets indicated that sequencing was incomplete. About 5% of naive CD4, approximately 3.7% of naive CD8, approximately 2% of memory CD4, and over 0.35% of memory CD8 clonotypes were shared across a few donors. Estimated clonotype richness was generally larger for naive than for memory subsets. Sampling was limited to blood, and TCR repertoires in tissue likely differ from TCR repertoires in blood. Clonotypes shared by all four sorted-subset donors showed higher generation probabilities than non-shared clonotypes.

The donors were healthy, HIV-negative adults who had no recently reported acute infections or vaccinations. All donors were Caucasian adults living in Nashville, Tennessee, USA. CD4+ T cells were enriched by magnetic negative selection, after which naive cells were positively selected on CD45RA and the negative fraction was taken as the memory subset. After blood collection by leukapheresis, PBMCs were isolated using Ficoll-Histopaque density gradient centrifugation and then cryopreserved in the vapor phase of liquid nitrogen. Analytical flow cytometry was used to check the purity and quantity of each magnetically sorted T cell population. Each sorted fraction had its genomic DNA isolated and then quantified by UV absorbance on a Nanodrop 2000c. In this sample, this clone turned up a few times. The antigen it recognizes is unknown. No much larger clone is present one base from it, and per-base qualities are unavailable.

Using the deep immunoSEQ assay, multiplex PCR amplified TCR CDR3 regions from genomic DNA. Genomic DNA extracted from each cell subset was distributed evenly over all wells of several immunoSEQ 96-well plates, and each plate served as one replicate. For sorted subsets, around 0.2 ug of genomic DNA, equivalent to 30,000 or so T cell genomes, went into each replicate PCR. Purified libraries were quantified with a Qubit 3.0 fluorometer, sized on a Bioanalyzer 2100, and re-quantified with the KAPA Library Quantification kit. Every immunoSEQ 96-well plate was sequenced on a dedicated single-read 150-cycle Illumina NextSeq 550 flow cell. Under the source paper's analysis protocol: Because the immunoSEQ output held only junctional sequences and lacked quality scores, the filtering could not match the filtering applied to full-length reads. To assign V/J genes and CDR3, sequences were annotated using PyIR, a Python wrapper for IgBLAST v1.9, with IMGT germline references. Reads were removed for weak V/J assignments (E-value above 1e-6), missing CDR3, stop codons, out-of-frame junctions, or ambiguous translated residues. A V3J clonotype was defined by an identical inferred V gene, J gene, and CDR3 amino acid sequence. Percentage overlap between repertoires was calculated by dividing the number of shared unique clonotypes by the size of the smaller repertoire. Repertoire richness was assessed with RTK rarefaction, the Chao1 estimator, and Recon v2.1 estimates of unobserved clonotypes. OLGA was used to compute generation probabilities for all TCRbeta clonotypes that the gDNA method yielded from four donors. This immuneACCESS table, as held by TCRdb, lists in-frame sequences with V and J called but not all clones. Of the missing ones, under half trace to an unresolved V gene in checked studies; the others have no known cause. V and J calls plus clone size are reproduced from that table; the DNA served to infer D and trimming. The sample profile shows about 990,000 clones; 75% to 85% of them were found once. The ten largest clones represent 0.55% to 0.7% of the sample.

The CDR3, from cysteine to phenylalanine, totals 15 residues. Of the read, only the CDR3 DNA is kept; its 45 bases are in frame from base 1. The germline V gene gives CDR1 as MDHEN and CDR2 as SYDVKM. Trimming leaves V shorter by 8 bases and J shorter by 7 bases, with the junction holding 13 bases beyond the gene matches. Recombination linked TRBV28 to TRBJ1-5; 8 nucleotides in the junction match TRBD1. What was sequenced was memory CD4+ T cells from PBMCs. The sample's cell subset or site, from its label and the paper: CD45RA-negative fraction. This receptor was identified in a man between 18 and 29 years old in good health. Some clones in this sample may be carry-over from other donors' samples. The nucleotides are TGTGCCAGCTATCCGACAGGGGTAGTACGGCAGCCCCAGCATTTT. Its product reads: CASYPTGVVRQPQHF.